The TCR beta chain under discussion was sequenced for a study of breast tumors, draining lymph nodes, adjacent tissues. Notes on the study in general: Tumor T cell lymph node origin was a supported hypothesis, not proven.

The lymph nodes were axillary draining lymph nodes from breast cancer patients. This clonotype came up a few times. The antigen remains unidentified. This may be a read error: a much more frequent sequence differs by one nucleotide. TCRdb itself ran the multiplex PCR reads through MiXCR, one entry per CDR3 protein. The profile shows 160,000 or so distinct CDR3 sequences, around a third of them singletons. Input material: axillary lymph node tissue. The TCR was taken from a female donor with breast cancer. Some clones in this sample may be carry-over from other donors' samples.

The CDR3 protein is CASSSTPTGKVTDPQYF. The CDR3 DNA reads as TGTGCCAGCAGCTCAACTCCGACAGGGAAAGTTACAGATCCGCAGTATTTT. The chain links TRBV7-6 to TRBJ2-3; 7 bases fit TRBD1. This CDR3 comprises 17 residues. Per germline, CDR1 SGHVS and CDR2 FNYEAQ.